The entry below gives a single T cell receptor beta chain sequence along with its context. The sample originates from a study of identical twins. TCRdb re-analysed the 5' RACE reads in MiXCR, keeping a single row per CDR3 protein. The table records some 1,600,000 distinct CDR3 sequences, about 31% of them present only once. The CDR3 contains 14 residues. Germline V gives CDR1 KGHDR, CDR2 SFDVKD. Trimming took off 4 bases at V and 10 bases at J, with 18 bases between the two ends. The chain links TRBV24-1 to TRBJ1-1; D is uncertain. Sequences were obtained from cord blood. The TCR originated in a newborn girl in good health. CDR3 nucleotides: TGTGCCACCAGTGACCCGGCCCCATCTTTGGGAGCTTTCTTT. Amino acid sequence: CATSDPAPSLGAFF.